This T cell receptor (beta chain) is from a study of regulatory T cells in long-lasting Graves disease. The CDR3 is 13 amino acids. The germline V gene encodes CDR1 MNHEY and CDR2 SMNVEV (reference sequence). Building the TCR beta libraries relied on iRepertoire HTBI primers, and CDR3 regions underwent Arm-PCR. TCRdb re-called the multiplex PCR reads through MiXCR, storing one row per CDR3 protein. This table holds more than 400,000 distinct CDR3 sequences, roughly 17% found once. Regarding time point: newly diagnosed GD, antithyroid drugs for less than 3 months. There was RNA extracted from PBMCs, and the TCR library was made from it. At least ten counts were recorded for this clonotype. The sample was also linked to a second study, of T cells in Graves' hyperthyroidism and ophthalmopathy.

This sample comprised peripheral blood mononuclear cells (PBMCs), obtained at new diagnosis, from a patient treated with antithyroid drugs. The source is a man aged 35 to 55 with Graves disease. V is TRBV27 and J is TRBJ1-5; possibly TRBD1 for D (5 bases). CDR3 nucleotides: TGTGCAGTCGGAGGGGACCTCTTTCAGCCCCAGCATTTT. Translation: CAVGGDLFQPQHF.